This is a list of T cell receptor beta chains from one sample in a study of control samples from healthy donors and cancer patients. Assay used: immunoSEQ multiplex PCR; TCRdb lists only in-frame clones, some missing. The repertoire holds about 180,000 clones, 75% to 95% seen once, with roughly 2% in the top ten. The sequenced sample consisted of blood. All receptors derive from a woman in her forties in good health. The CDR3 runs from the conserved cysteine through the conserved F or W. A D gene is named only where the DNA matches it firmly. Clone size is shown for a subset of rows, as once, few, many or a class of expanded clone.

d_gene: TRBD1
v_gene: TRBV2
abundance: NA
j_gene: TRBJ1-1
CDR3aa: CASRGQYTTEAFF
CDR3nt: TGTGCCAGCAGGGGACAGTATACCACTGAAGCTTTCTTT

d_gene: NA
v_gene: TRBV15
abundance: NA
j_gene: TRBJ1-4
CDR3aa: CATSRGQGSFEKLFF
CDR3nt: TGTGCCACCAGCAGAGGTCAGGGGTCCTTTGAAAAACTGTTTTTT

d_gene: TRBD2
v_gene: TRBV7-6
abundance: NA
j_gene: TRBJ2-5
CDR3aa: CASSPGLAGEGETQYF
CDR3nt: TGTGCCAGCAGCCCCGGACTAGCGGGGGAGGGAGAGACCCAGTACTTC

d_gene: NA
v_gene: TRBV4-1
abundance: NA
j_gene: TRBJ2-5
CDR3aa: CASSQSDRKETQYF
CDR3nt: TGCGCCAGCAGCCAATCGGACAGAAAAGAGACCCAGTACTTC

d_gene: TRBD2
v_gene: TRBV6-1
abundance: NA
j_gene: TRBJ2-5
CDR3aa: CASSEAVISLAAQETQYF
CDR3nt: TGTGCCAGCAGTGAAGCGGTCATCTCCCTAGCGGCTCAAGAGACCCAGTACTTC

d_gene: NA
v_gene: TRBV28
abundance: NA
j_gene: TRBJ2-5
CDR3aa: CASSSPGRAQYF
CDR3nt: TGTGCCAGCAGTTCGCCAGGAAGGGCCCAGTACTTC

d_gene: NA
v_gene: TRBV6-4
abundance: once
j_gene: TRBJ2-1
CDR3aa: CASSFGGALRHEQFF
CDR3nt: TGTGCCAGCTCCTTTGGGGGGGCCCTCCGGCATGAGCAGTTCTTC

d_gene: NA
v_gene: TRBV7-2
abundance: NA
j_gene: TRBJ2-2
CDR3aa: CASSFPLEVPNTGELFF
CDR3nt: TGTGCCAGCAGCTTCCCGCTAGAGGTCCCGAACACCGGGGAGCTGTTTTTT

d_gene: NA
v_gene: TRBV10-3
abundance: NA
j_gene: TRBJ2-3
CDR3aa: CASSSTDTQYF
CDR3nt: TGTGCCAGTTCTAGCACAGATACGCAGTATTTT

d_gene: TRBD1
v_gene: TRBV5-1
abundance: NA
j_gene: TRBJ1-4
CDR3aa: CASSGGGTGGEKLFF
CDR3nt: TGCGCCAGCAGCGGGGGCGGGACAGGGGGAGAAAAACTGTTTTTT

d_gene: TRBD1
v_gene: TRBV6-5
abundance: NA
j_gene: TRBJ2-7
CDR3aa: CASRQGGYEQYF
CDR3nt: TGTGCCAGCAGACAGGGGGGATACGAGCAGTACTTC

d_gene: NA
v_gene: TRBV7-9
abundance: NA
j_gene: TRBJ2-5
CDR3aa: CASSLTRLASETQYF
CDR3nt: TGTGCCAGCAGCTTAACGAGGCTAGCATCGGAGACCCAGTACTTC

d_gene: TRBD2
v_gene: TRBV27
abundance: NA
j_gene: TRBJ2-3
CDR3aa: CASKIGGGNTDTQYF
CDR3nt: TGTGCCAGCAAAATCGGCGGGGGGAACACAGATACGCAGTATTTT

d_gene: NA
v_gene: TRBV11-2
abundance: NA
j_gene: TRBJ2-1
CDR3aa: CASSPGHWDGKYNEQFF
CDR3nt: TGTGCCAGCAGCCCGGGGCATTGGGACGGAAAATACAATGAGCAGTTCTTC

d_gene: NA
v_gene: TRBV10-3
abundance: NA
j_gene: TRBJ1-1
CDR3aa: CATLPRGNTEAFF
CDR3nt: TGTGCCACCCTGCCCCGGGGGAACACTGAAGCTTTCTTT

d_gene: NA
v_gene: TRBV6-5
abundance: once
j_gene: TRBJ2-7
CDR3aa: CASSFSYEQYF
CDR3nt: TGTGCCAGCAGTTTCTCCTACGAGCAGTACTTC

d_gene: NA
v_gene: TRBV6-2/TRBV6-3
abundance: NA
j_gene: TRBJ1-1
CDR3aa: CASSSRGAGEAFF
CDR3nt: TGTGCCAGCAGCAGCCGGGGGGCCGGTGAAGCTTTCTTT

d_gene: NA
v_gene: TRBV6-4
abundance: NA
j_gene: TRBJ2-1
CDR3aa: CASSEKSGTYNEQFF
CDR3nt: TGTGCCAGCAGTGAAAAGTCCGGGACCTACAATGAGCAGTTCTTC

d_gene: TRBD1
v_gene: TRBV19
abundance: NA
j_gene: TRBJ1-2
CDR3aa: CASIEDRSARNYGYTF
CDR3nt: TGTGCCAGTATTGAGGACAGGAGCGCACGAAACTATGGCTACACCTTC

d_gene: TRBD1
v_gene: TRBV4-1
abundance: NA
j_gene: TRBJ1-5
CDR3aa: CASRTGTGDNQPQHF
CDR3nt: TGCGCCAGCAGAACCGGGACAGGGGACAATCAGCCCCAGCATTTT

d_gene: NA
v_gene: TRBV11-1
abundance: NA
j_gene: TRBJ1-1
CDR3aa: CASSSSNTEAFF
CDR3nt: TGTGCCAGCAGCTCCTCGAACACTGAAGCTTTCTTT

d_gene: NA
v_gene: TRBV5-6
abundance: NA
j_gene: TRBJ1-1
CDR3aa: CASSPYLTPNTEAFF
CDR3nt: TGTGCCAGCAGCCCTTACCTCACCCCGAACACTGAAGCTTTCTTT

d_gene: NA
v_gene: TRBV12-3/TRBV12-4
abundance: NA
j_gene: TRBJ2-7
CDR3aa: CASSPQGGEQYF
CDR3nt: TGTGCCAGCAGCCCTCAGGGGGGCGAGCAGTACTTC

d_gene: TRBD1
v_gene: TRBV14
abundance: NA
j_gene: TRBJ1-1
CDR3aa: CASSHTDRANTEAFF
CDR3nt: TGTGCCAGCAGCCACACAGACAGGGCGAACACTGAAGCTTTCTTT